This entry lists 25 T cell receptor beta chains sequenced from one sample in a study of CD8 T cells in ankylosing spondylitis. TCRdb fed the 5' RACE reads into MiXCR, producing one record per CDR3 protein. The profile shows approximately 130,000 distinct CDR3 sequences, more than 9.5% of them singletons. Sequencing was performed on blood, either unsorted or a sorted T cell fraction (not recorded which). These receptors all stem from a female donor with ankylosing spondylitis or in good health (not recorded which).

For the CDR3, the DNA is TGCAGCGTTGTGGACAGGGAGAGCTCCTACAATGAGCAGTTCTTC. Protein sequence: CSVVDRESSYNEQFF. V usage is TRBV29-1 and J usage is TRBJ2-1; 8 bases map to TRBD1. The CDR3 is 15 residues long. V trimming: 4 bases; J trimming: 0 bases; junction bases outside the gene matches: 5. Germline CDR1 is SQVTM and CDR2 is ANQGSEA.

V usage is TRBV9 and J usage is TRBJ1-3; no clear D. Per germline, CDR1 SGDLS and CDR2 YYNGEE. Trimming removed 7 bases from V and 3 bases from J, with 11 bases in between. This CDR3 is 13 amino acids long. In nucleotides, the CDR3 is TGTGCCAGCGGGCCCCAGTATGGAAACACCATATATTTT. Encoded protein: CASGPQYGNTIYF. Complete variable domain (other parts from reference TRBV9 and TRBJ1-3): DSGVTQTPKHLITATGQRVTLRCSPRSGDLSVYWYQQSLDQGLQFLIQYYNGEERAKGNILERFSAQQFPDLHSELNLSSLELGDSALYFCASGPQYGNTIYFGEGSWLTVV.

This clonotype showed up many times. The chain has TRBV7-9 and TRBJ1-1, with 7 bases matching TRBD1. The V gene's germline CDR1 is SEHNR and CDR2 FQNEAQ (reference sequence). Trimming removed 1 base from V and 8 bases from J; junction bases left unmatched: 7. The CDR3 contains 14 residues. This CDR3 is CASSLGGDSREAFF. The DNA for the CDR3 is TGTGCCAGCAGCTTAGGAGGGGACAGTCGAGAAGCTTTCTTT.

This clonotype was counted a few times. The chain combines TRBV28 with TRBJ1-1; D might be TRBD1 (6 bases). In germline, CDR1 is MDHEN, CDR2 SYDVKM. Trimming shortened V by 8 bases and J by 3 bases, and 16 bases separated the two germline ends. The CDR3 runs to 14 residues. Here the CDR3 reads CASRDGGDHTEAFF. CDR3 coding DNA: TGTGCCAGCCGGGATGGGGGCGACCACACTGAAGCTTTCTTT.

This clonotype came up many times. The CDR3 DNA follows: TGTGCCTGGAGTGCCACCTACGAGCAGTACTTC. This codes for CAWSATYEQYF. J is TRBJ2-7 and V is TRBV30; D is ambiguous. CDR1 GTSNPN and CDR2 SVGIG come from the germline V gene (reference sequence). This CDR3 region has 11 residues. Trimming removed 1 base from V and 2 bases from J, with 3 bases in between.

This clonotype was detected only a few times. The J gene is TRBJ2-7, the V gene TRBV5-1; 9 bases agree with TRBD2. CDR3 length equals 14 residues. Germline CDR1 is SGHRS and CDR2 is YFSETQ. With 4 bases clipped from V and 7 bases from J, the junction kept 9 bases outside the gene matches. The CDR3 DNA is TGCGCCAGCAGCATAGCGGGGGCTGGGAGAGAGCAGTACTTC. Amino acids: CASSIAGAGREQYF.

The sample holds many counts of this clonotype. The chain is built from TRBV5-1 and TRBJ1-1; maybe TRBD1 (5 bases). The V gene's germline CDR1 is SGHRS and CDR2 YFSETQ. The V and J ends lost 6 bases and 1 base respectively, with 16 bases between them. The CDR3 sequence is 15 residues long. The chain's CDR3 is CASTPLEGTNTEAFF. The CDR3 coding sequence is TGCGCCAGCACACCCCTCGAAGGGACGAACACTGAAGCTTTCTTT. Full variable domain (remainder filled in from reference TRBV5-1 and TRBJ1-1): KAGVTQTPRYLIKTRGQQVTLSCSPISGHRSVSWYQQTPGQGLQFLFEYFSETQRNKGNFPGRFSGRQFSNSRSEMNVSTLELGDSALYLCASTPLEGTNTEAFFGQGTRLTVV.

This clonotype was picked up many times. The genes are TRBV12-3 or TRBV12-4 and TRBJ2-3; D gene unclear. This CDR3 is 14 amino acids long. The V end lost 6 bases, the J end lost 2 bases, and 12 bases lay between the germline ends. The CDR3 nucleotides are TGTGCCAGCAGGTTCCAATTATCCACAGATACGCAGTATTTT. Its protein product is CASRFQLSTDTQYF.

This clonotype was picked up many times. The chain carries TRBV29-1 and TRBJ2-1, with a tentative D call TRBD1 (6 bases). V lost 6 bases to trimming and J lost 9 bases, with 15 bases between them. Looked up from germline, CDR1 is SQVTM and CDR2 is ANQGSEA. The length of the CDR3 is 12 residues. This CDR3 is CSVQGQLGEQFF. In DNA, the CDR3 is TGCAGCGTGCAGGGACAACTAGGTGAGCAGTTCTTC.

The sample holds a few counts of this clonotype. The gene calls are TRBV2 and TRBJ2-1; perhaps TRBD2 as D (7 bases). The ends were cut back, 8 bases at V and 4 bases at J, with 15 bases in the middle. The CDR3 runs 14 residues. Germline CDR1 SNHLY, CDR2 FYNNEI. CDR3 in DNA: TGTGCCAGCTTTGGGAGGGGGGAGTACAATGAGCAGTTCTTC. This translates into CASFGRGEYNEQFF.

The chain has TRBV7-3 and TRBJ1-1; no firm D call. CDR1 SGHTA and CDR2 FQGTGA come from the germline V gene. The CDR3 contains 15 residues. V shed 5 bases and J shed 1 base, with 14 bases lying between them. In DNA form, the CDR3 reads TGTGCCAGCAGCCTCAGTTGGCGGAAGAACACTGAAGCTTTCTTT. This translates into CASSLSWRKNTEAFF.

This clonotype has a handful of counts. The chain couples TRBV5-1 to TRBJ2-2; D is unclear. Germline V gene sequence: CDR1 SGHRS, CDR2 YFSETQ. The CDR3 consists of 13 residues. V lost 2 bases to trimming and J lost 4 bases, with 6 bases between them. For the CDR3, the DNA is TGCGCCAGCAGCTTCTCAACCACCGGGGAGCTGTTTTTT. It yields the protein CASSFSTTGELFF.

This clonotype was recorded at least ten times. J is TRBJ1-1 and V is TRBV5-1, with TRBD1 matching 7 bases. Germline lookup yields CDR1 SGHRS and CDR2 YFSETQ. With V trimmed by 4 bases and J by 3 bases, 3 bases remained unmatched. The CDR3 is 13 residues long. Here the CDR3 reads CASSRDRDTEAFF. CDR3 nucleotide sequence: TGCGCCAGCAGCCGGGACAGAGACACTGAAGCTTTCTTT. Filled out from reference TRBV5-1 and TRBJ1-1, the complete variable domain reads KAGVTQTPRYLIKTRGQQVTLSCSPISGHRSVSWYQQTPGQGLQFLFEYFSETQRNKGNFPGRFSGRQFSNSRSEMNVSTLELGDSALYLCASSRDRDTEAFFGQGTRLTVV.

Points on this clonotype: It may be a read error: a sequence one base away is much more abundant. The chain links TRBV19 to TRBJ1-5; the match to TRBD1 covers 7 bases. The CDR3 is made up of 14 amino acids. Germline V gene lookup returns CDR1 LNHDA and CDR2 SQIVND (reference sequence). CDR3 sequence: CANSLQGPDQPQHF. The CDR3 DNA reads TGTGCCAATAGTCTACAGGGGCCGGATCAGCCCCAGCATTTT.

This clonotype was counted once. The V call is TRBV12-3 or TRBV12-4, the J call TRBJ2-2; 10 bases agree with TRBD2. CDR3 length: 18 residues. V lost 3 bases and J lost 5; bases outside the gene matches: 12. This CDR3 is CASSLWIAGGSGTGELFF. CDR3 in DNA: TGTGCCAGCAGTTTGTGGATAGCGGGGGGCTCGGGGACCGGGGAGCTGTTTTTT.

The sample holds many counts of this clonotype. This chain joins TRBV5-1 and TRBJ1-2; D is undetermined. The V end was cut by 1 base, the J end by 0 bases, with 7 bases between. This CDR3 contains 14 residues. Per the germline V gene, CDR1 is SGHRS and CDR2 is YFSETQ. The CDR3 DNA is TGCGCCAGCAGCTTGATGAATTCTAACTATGGCTACACCTTC. This translates into CASSLMNSNYGYTF. The full variable domain, with the rest looked up from reference TRBV5-1 and TRBJ1-2, is KAGVTQTPRYLIKTRGQQVTLSCSPISGHRSVSWYQQTPGQGLQFLFEYFSETQRNKGNFPGRFSGRQFSNSRSEMNVSTLELGDSALYLCASSLMNSNYGYTFGSGTRLTVV.

This clonotype was detected ten times or more. The chain has TRBV12-3 or TRBV12-4 and TRBJ1-3; D remains unclear. The CDR3 has 15 residues. The germline V and J ends were trimmed by 6 bases and 4 bases, with 16 bases remaining between them. The CDR3 loop is CASRSDGLGGNTIYF. CDR3 nucleotide sequence: TGTGCCAGCAGATCCGACGGCCTCGGGGGAAACACCATATATTTT.

This clonotype came up many times. This chain uses TRBV15 with TRBJ2-1; TRBD1 matches at 7 bases. Losses at the gene ends were 1 base for V and 3 bases for J; bases not matched to a gene: 3. Germline V gives CDR1 LNHNV, CDR2 YYDKDF (reference sequence). There are 15 residues in the CDR3. Here the CDR3 reads CATSRGTGFYNEQFF. CDR3 sequence (DNA): TGTGCCACCAGCAGAGGGACAGGTTTCTACAATGAGCAGTTCTTC. The full variable domain, its missing parts supplied by reference TRBV15 and TRBJ2-1, is DAMVIQNPRYQVTQFGKPVTLSCSQTLNHNVMYWYQQKSSQAPKLLFHYYDKDFNNEADTPDNFQSRRPNTSFCFLDIRSPGLGDTAMYLCATSRGTGFYNEQFFGPGTRLTVL.

This clonotype was picked up a small number of times. This chain uses TRBV6-6 with TRBJ1-1; no definite D call. Germline CDR1 reads MNHNY; CDR2 reads SVGAGI (reference sequence). This CDR3 has 13 residues. V lost 2 bases, J lost 11 bases, and 15 bases lay in between. The CDR3 sequence: CASSYARGSGAFF. The CDR3 DNA reads TGTGCCAGCAGTTACGCTAGAGGGTCTGGGGCTTTCTTT.

This clonotype was counted at least ten times. The rearrangement uses TRBV7-9 and TRBJ2-7; 9 nucleotides agree with TRBD1. V lost 5 bases, J lost 7 bases, and 12 bases stayed unmatched. Germline V CDR1 and CDR2: SEHNR, FQNEAQ (reference sequence). CDR3 length: 15 amino acids. The CDR3 region has the DNA TGTGCCAGCAGCCCGGGGGACAGGGCCCCTGAGGAGCAGTACTTC. It translates to CASSPGDRAPEEQYF.

This clonotype was counted at least ten times. The chain uses TRBV5-1 and TRBJ2-7; D might be TRBD2 (6 bases). CDR3 size: 13 residues. V shed 2 bases and J shed 6 bases, with 12 bases lying between them. Germline V lookup: CDR1 SGHRS, CDR2 YFSETQ. The DNA of the CDR3 is TGCGCCAGCAGCTTTCAGGCGGGATTCGAGCAGTACTTC. Protein product: CASSFQAGFEQYF. The entire variable domain, with the rest obtained from reference TRBV5-1 and TRBJ2-7, is as follows: KAGVTQTPRYLIKTRGQQVTLSCSPISGHRSVSWYQQTPGQGLQFLFEYFSETQRNKGNFPGRFSGRQFSNSRSEMNVSTLELGDSALYLCASSFQAGFEQYFGPGTRLTVT.

This clonotype was counted a few times. J is TRBJ1-6 and V is TRBV7-2; no firm D call. V was cut by 1 base and J by 5 bases, with 12 bases left in between. Per germline, CDR1 SGHTA and CDR2 FQGNSA. This CDR3 spans 16 amino acids. The CDR3 DNA reads TGTGCCAGCAGCTTAGATTCGGTAGTTAATAATTCACCCCTCCACTTT. It encodes CASSLDSVVNNSPLHF.

The chain employs TRBV3-1 and TRBJ1-5; D uncertain. This CDR3 has 15 residues. Germline V gene sequence: CDR1 LGHDT, CDR2 YNNKEL (reference sequence). V lost 0 bases and J lost 7, with 13 bases in between. Here the CDR3 DNA reads TGTGCCAGCAGCCAAGATCGCCCAATTGGGCAGCCCCAGCATTTT. Its translation: CASSQDRPIGQPQHF.

This clonotype was seen more than once but under ten times. The chain combines TRBV5-4 with TRBJ2-5; 12 bases agree with TRBD2. Losses at the gene ends were 2 bases for V and 4 bases for J; bases not matched to a gene: 6. This CDR3 spans 16 amino acids. Germline loops: CDR1 SGHNT, CDR2 YYREEE (reference sequence). As DNA, the CDR3 is TGTGCCAGCAGCTTTATGACTAGCGGGGGCTCAGAGACCCAGTACTTC. It translates to CASSFMTSGGSETQYF. Using reference TRBV5-4 and TRBJ2-5 for the parts outside the CDR3, the full variable domain is ETGVTQSPTHLIKTRGQQVTLRCSSQSGHNTVSWYQQALGQGPQFIFQYYREEENGRGNFPPRFSGLQFPNYSSELNVNALELDDSALYLCASSFMTSGGSETQYFGPGTRLLVL.

This clonotype was counted many times. The chain is built from TRBV29-1 and TRBJ2-3, with D unresolved. The V gene's germline CDR1 is SQVTM and CDR2 ANQGSEA. CDR3 size: 12 residues. Trimming shortened V by 3 bases and J by 0 bases, and 4 bases separated the two germline ends. The CDR3: CSVETSTDTQYF. The CDR3 bases are TGCAGCGTTGAGACCAGCACAGATACGCAGTATTTT.